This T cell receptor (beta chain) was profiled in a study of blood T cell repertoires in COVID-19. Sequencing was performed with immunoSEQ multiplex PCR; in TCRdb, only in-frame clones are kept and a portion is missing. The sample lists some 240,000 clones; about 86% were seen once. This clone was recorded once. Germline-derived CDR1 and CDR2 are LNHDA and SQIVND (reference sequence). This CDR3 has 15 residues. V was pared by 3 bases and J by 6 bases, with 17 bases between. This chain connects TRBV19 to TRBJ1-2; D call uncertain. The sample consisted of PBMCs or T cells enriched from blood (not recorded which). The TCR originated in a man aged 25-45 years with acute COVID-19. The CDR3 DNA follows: TGTGCCAGTAGTATTTATCCGGGGTTGGTGGATGGCTACACCTTC. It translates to CASSIYPGLVDGYTF.